This T cell receptor beta chain is from a study of blood T cells in healthy people across ages (dated by TCRdb to the mid-2010s). Regarding the research as a whole: In model experiments, template switching captured about one uniquely barcoded TCR beta cDNA molecule for every two T cells. Age-related changes in TCR beta repertoire diversity were measured in the study by deep sequencing normalized with unique cDNA molecular identifiers. Four age groups were formed from the donors: young (average about 16 years), middle-aged (around 39), aged (about 62) and long-lived (approximately 78). To avoid experimental bias, donors of different ages were randomly spread across the sequencing lanes. Using the same blood draw, the study looked at two additional independent replicas of 1 million unique cDNA reads for two donors, one aged 18 to 30 and the other aged 80 or older.

As to this clonotype: Its antigen has not been determined. Base-call qualities are not available, and no considerably larger clone is one nucleotide away.

Donors were 39 systemically healthy Caucasian individuals from Russia aged roughly 6 to 95 years. Around 10 milliliters of peripheral blood were collected from each donor into EDTA-treated Vacutainer tubes. Ficoll-Paque density-gradient centrifugation was used to isolate PBMCs, with at least 7 million per sample. Total RNA was extracted from PBMCs with Trizol reagent, with at least 5 micrograms obtained per sample. Naive CD45RAhigh/CD27high T cell percentages were measured by flow cytometry on a PBMC aliquot from every donor. The library was obtained by 5' RACE. TCRdb records Illumina HiSeq 2500 as the sequencer. A second PCR of about 6 to 11 cycles was performed with a sample-barcoded 5' primer and a J-beta primer mix. A template-switch 5' adaptor carrying 12 random nucleotides introduced a unique molecular identifier onto each TCR beta cDNA molecule. At least 3 million CDR3-containing paired-end reads were obtained from each sample. First-strand cDNA was synthesized from all RNA with the Mint cDNA synthesis kit, primed by a TRBC-specific oligonucleotide. Following uracil-DNA glycosylase treatment, a first 18-cycle PCR with universal primers M1SS and BC2_uni_R was performed on all cDNA. Under the source paper's analysis protocol: For normalization, 1 million high-quality reads, each with a distinct molecular identifier, were randomly selected from each sample. Instead of being binned into consensus sequences, reads that shared molecular identifiers were thrown out. MiTCR, run with a Q25 quality threshold and the strictest error-elimination algorithm, handled CDR3 identification, clonotype clustering and error correction. Lower-bound total TCR beta diversity was estimated with a nonparametric unseen species model using Euler transformation. TCRdb's own reprocessing of the public reads used fastp at Q25 and MiXCR and kept productive beta chains. Entries that share a CDR3 protein sequence are merged under the most common genes and DNA. The V and J calls here are based on TCRdb, not the publication. This sample gives 800,000 to 900,000 distinct CDR3 sequences in total; 62% of them show up just once. The ten largest account for around a quarter of the sample.

The paper as a whole reports these results and caveats: Estimates of total diversity from one million sequenced T cells were regarded as lower bounds and underestimates. Since profiling was done on bulk unsorted PBMCs, naive and antigen-experienced compartments could not be conclusively compared. The long-lived group showed more naive CD4+ T cells, fewer expanded clones and increased TCR diversity than the aged group, suggesting age selection. There was a strong correlation between observed TCR beta diversity and the percentage of naive T cells measured by flow cytometry. Because donor CMV infection status was unknown, age-related changes in expanded clonotypes were potentially confounded. Observed TCR beta diversity per million T cells fell roughly linearly with age, and a significant reduction was already apparent by age about 38.

The CDR3 covers 13 residues, taking in both the cysteine and the phenylalanine. The entry retains the CDR3 DNA only, 39 bases that are in frame from base 1. V is pared back by 1 base and J by 5 bases, with 7 bases lying between the germline termini. Sequencing input: blood. The V and J genes are TRBV12-3 or TRBV12-4 and TRBJ2-3, with the D gene not confidently named. The sequence came from a man in his thirties or forties in good health. The DNA reads as follows: TGTGCCAGCAGTTTAGGCTTTAGAGATACGCAGTATTTT. This sequence encodes CASSLGFRDTQYF.